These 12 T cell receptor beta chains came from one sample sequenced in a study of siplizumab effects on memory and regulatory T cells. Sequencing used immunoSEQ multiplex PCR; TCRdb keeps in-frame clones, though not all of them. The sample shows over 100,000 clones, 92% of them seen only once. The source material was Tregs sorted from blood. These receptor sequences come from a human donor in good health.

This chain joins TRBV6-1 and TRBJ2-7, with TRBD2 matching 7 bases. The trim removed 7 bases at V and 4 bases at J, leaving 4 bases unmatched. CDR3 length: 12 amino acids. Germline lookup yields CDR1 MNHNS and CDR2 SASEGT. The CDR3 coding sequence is TGTGCCAGCACTATGCGGGGGTACGAGCAGTACTTC. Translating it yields CASTMRGYEQYF.

CDR3 sequence (DNA): TGTGCCAGCAGCCTCCGGGGCGAGCAGTACTTC. It specifies CASSLRGEQYF. The rearrangement joins TRBV7-2 to TRBJ2-7; possible D gene TRBD2, 5 bases. Deletions cut 5 bases from V and 6 bases from J, with 8 bases between. This CDR3 is built from 11 residues. Germline V gives CDR1 SGHTA, CDR2 FQGNSA.

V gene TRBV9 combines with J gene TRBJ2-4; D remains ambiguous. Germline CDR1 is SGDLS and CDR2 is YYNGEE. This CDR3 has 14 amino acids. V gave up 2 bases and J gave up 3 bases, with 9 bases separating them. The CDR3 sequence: CASSVSAIKNIQYF. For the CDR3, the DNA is TGTGCCAGCAGCGTTTCAGCCATCAAAAACATTCAGTACTTC.

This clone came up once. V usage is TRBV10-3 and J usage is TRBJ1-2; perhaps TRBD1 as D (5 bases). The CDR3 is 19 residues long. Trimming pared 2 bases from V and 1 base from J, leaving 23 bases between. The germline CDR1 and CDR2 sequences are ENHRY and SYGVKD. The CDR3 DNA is TGTGCCATCAGTGAGAGATTAGGCACAGGAGGAGGAGGTAACTATGGCTACACCTTC. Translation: CAISERLGTGGGGNYGYTF.

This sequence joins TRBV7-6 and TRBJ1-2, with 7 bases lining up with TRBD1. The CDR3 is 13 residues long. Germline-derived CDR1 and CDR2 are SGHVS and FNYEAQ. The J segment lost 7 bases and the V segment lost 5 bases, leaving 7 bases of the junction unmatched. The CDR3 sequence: CASSQGGAGGYTF. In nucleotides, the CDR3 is TGTGCCAGCAGCCAGGGGGGGGCAGGTGGCTACACCTTC.

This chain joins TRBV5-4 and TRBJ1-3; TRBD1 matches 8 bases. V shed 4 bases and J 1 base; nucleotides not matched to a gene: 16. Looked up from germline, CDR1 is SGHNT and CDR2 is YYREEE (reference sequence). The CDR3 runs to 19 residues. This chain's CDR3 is CASSQGQGGGIGSGNTIYF. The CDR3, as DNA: TGTGCCAGCAGCCAAGGACAGGGTGGGGGTATTGGTTCTGGAAACACCATATATTTT.

CDR3 amino acids: CASSPGQGTNTEAFF. The CDR3 region has the DNA TGTGCCAGCAGTCCGGGACAGGGGACAAACACTGAAGCTTTCTTT. The V gene is TRBV11-3, the J gene TRBJ1-1, with TRBD1 matching 10 bases. The CDR3 has 15 amino acids. Germline loops: CDR1 SGHNT, CDR2 YENEEA. V trimming: 6 bases; J trimming: 2 bases; junction bases outside the gene matches: 6.

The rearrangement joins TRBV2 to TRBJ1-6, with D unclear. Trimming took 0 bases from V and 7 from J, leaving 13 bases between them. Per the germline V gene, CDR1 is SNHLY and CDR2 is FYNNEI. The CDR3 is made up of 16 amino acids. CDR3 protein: CASSEAGPGKNSPLHF. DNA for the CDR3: TGTGCCAGCAGTGAAGCGGGTCCGGGGAAAAATTCACCCCTCCACTTT.

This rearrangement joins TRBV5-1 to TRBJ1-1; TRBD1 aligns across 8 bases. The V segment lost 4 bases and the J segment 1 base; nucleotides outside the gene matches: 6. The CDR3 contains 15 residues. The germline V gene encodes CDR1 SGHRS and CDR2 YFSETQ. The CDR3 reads CASSARTGTNTEAFF. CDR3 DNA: TGCGCCAGCAGCGCCCGGACAGGGACGAACACTGAAGCTTTCTTT.

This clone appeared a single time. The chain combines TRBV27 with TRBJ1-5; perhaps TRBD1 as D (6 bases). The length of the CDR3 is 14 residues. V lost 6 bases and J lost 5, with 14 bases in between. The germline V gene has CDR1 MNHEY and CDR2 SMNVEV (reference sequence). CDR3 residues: CASSRTERDQPQHF. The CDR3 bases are TGTGCCAGCAGCCGGACAGAAAGAGATCAGCCCCAGCATTTT.

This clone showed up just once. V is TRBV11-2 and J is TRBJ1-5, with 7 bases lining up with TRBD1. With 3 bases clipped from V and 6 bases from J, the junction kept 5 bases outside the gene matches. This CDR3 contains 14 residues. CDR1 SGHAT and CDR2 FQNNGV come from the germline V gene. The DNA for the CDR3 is TGTGCCAGCAGCTTGACAGGGATGGGTCAGCCCCAGCATTTT. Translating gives CASSLTGMGQPQHF. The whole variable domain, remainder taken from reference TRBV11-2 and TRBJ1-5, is EAGVAQSPRYKIIEKRQSVAFWCNPISGHATLYWYQQILGQGPKLLIQFQNNGVVDDSQLPKDRFSAERLKGVDSTLKIQPAKLEDSAVYLCASSLTGMGQPQHFGDGTRLSIL.

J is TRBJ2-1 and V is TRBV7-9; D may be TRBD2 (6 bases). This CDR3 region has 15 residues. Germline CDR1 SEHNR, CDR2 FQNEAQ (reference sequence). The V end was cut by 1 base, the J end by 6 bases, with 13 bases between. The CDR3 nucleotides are TGTGCCAGCAGCTTAGTCACTAGCTCAAGCAATGAGCAGTTCTTC. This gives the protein CASSLVTSSSNEQFF. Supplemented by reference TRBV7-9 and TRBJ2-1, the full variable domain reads DTGVSQNPRHKITKRGQNVTFRCDPISEHNRLYWYRQTLGQGPEFLTYFQNEAQLEKSRLLSDRFSAERPKGSFSTLEIQRTEQGDSAMYLCASSLVTSSSNEQFFGPGTRLTVL.